The source of this T cell receptor beta chain is a study of blood T cell repertoires in COVID-19. Study-level background: Both acute and convalescent COVID-19 samples were obtained from the United States, Italy and Spain. PBMCs, B-cell-depleted T cells, or T cells were the source of the cDNA or gDNA that made up the material.

Germline CDR1 SGHDT, CDR2 YYEEEE. The CDR3 consists of 15 residues. The V end was cut by 4 bases, the J end by 4 bases, with 16 bases between. Authors' analysis steps: Estimated nucleated cell counts came from reference gene primer amplification. Some clones are missing from TCRdb's copy, which holds only in-frame ones; the method was immunoSEQ multiplex PCR. D and trimming come from the DNA, and the V and J calls and clone size come from that table. This table holds about 75,000 clones, approximately 85% found once. The rearrangement joins TRBV5-6 to TRBJ2-3; weak D call: TRBD1 (8 bases). The source is a woman of 80 years or more with active or convalescent COVID-19. The sequencing input was peripheral blood. CDR3 residues: CASSRIQGGADTQYF. The CDR3 DNA reads as TGTGCCAGCAGCCGAATACAGGGGGGGGCAGATACGCAGTATTTT. Full variable domain (outside the CDR3, taken from reference TRBV5-6 and TRBJ2-3): DAGVTQSPTHLIKTRGQQVTLRCSPKSGHDTVSWYQQALGQGPQFIFQYYEEEERQRGNFPDRFSGHQFPNYSSELNVNALLLGDSALYLCASSRIQGGADTQYFGPGTRLTVL.